Listed below are T cell receptor beta chains from one sample, sequenced in a study of shared clonotypes between healthy human individuals. Profiled with immunoSEQ multiplex PCR; TCRdb holds only in-frame clones, not every one. This sample has roughly 1.4 million clones, with 98% to 99% found just once. Sequencing used naive CD4+ T cells sorted from blood. The receptors were sampled from a man aged 25-45 years in good health. Both conserved end residues are part of each CDR3. D genes are given only for firm matches. For some rows the clone size is stated as once, few or many, or as a class when expanded; others skip it.

>NA|TRBJ2-2|TRBV7-3|TRBD2
TGTGCCAGCAGCTTCGGACTAGCGGGATTCGGAACCGGGGAGCTGTTTTTT
CASSFGLAGFGTGELFF
>once|TRBJ1-2|TRBV28|NA
TGTGCCAGCACCTCCCTCGCGGACTATGGCTACACCTTC
CASTSLADYGYTF
>NA|TRBJ1-1|TRBV27|TRBD1
TGTGCCAGCAGCCTTGCACAGGGGCACACTGAAGCTTTCTTT
CASSLAQGHTEAFF
>NA|TRBJ1-2|TRBV5-1|NA
TGCGCCAGCAGCTTGGGGGTTAGAAGAGCTAACTATGGCTACACCTTC
CASSLGVRRANYGYTF
>NA|TRBJ2-7|TRBV27|TRBD2
TGTGCCAGCAGTATCCTAGCGGGACACTACGAGCAGTACTTC
CASSILAGHYEQYF
>NA|TRBJ1-1|TRBV27|TRBD1
TGTGCCAGCAGTTTATCGAACAGGGGGAGGGCTGAAGCTTTCTTT
CASSLSNRGRAEAFF
>NA|TRBJ1-4|TRBV28|NA
TGTGCCAGCAGGGACGACAGGTTAATGAGAAAACTGTTTTTT
CASRDDRLMRKLFF
>NA|TRBJ2-7|TRBV6-6|NA
TGTGCCAGCAGTTATCTCACCTACGAGCAGTACTTC
CASSYLTYEQYF
>NA|TRBJ2-1|TRBV7-3|NA
TGTGCCAGCAGCCAAGGACAGGGAGGGTACAATGAGCAGTTCTTC
CASSQGQGGYNEQFF
>NA|TRBJ1-1|TRBV6-4|NA
TGTGCCAGCAGTGGGGACAACGGGCAGAACACTGAAGCTTTCTTT
CASSGDNGQNTEAFF
>NA|TRBJ1-1|TRBV30|TRBD1
TGTGCCTGGGGAAAAGGAGGGGGCAACACTGAAGCTTTCTTT
CAWGKGGGNTEAFF
>NA|TRBJ1-2|TRBV9|NA
TGTGCCAGCAGCGACGCCTGGGGTTATGGCTACACCTTC
CASSDAWGYGYTF
>NA|TRBJ2-5|TRBV5-6|NA
TGTGCCAGCACCCTGGGGGCTAGCGAAGAGACCCAGTACTTC
CASTLGASEETQYF
>NA|TRBJ2-3|TRBV4-1|TRBD2
TGCGCCAGCAGCCAAGGCGGTGCCGGGACTATCACAGATACGCAGTATTTT
CASSQGGAGTITDTQYF
>NA|TRBJ2-3|TRBV9|NA
TGTGCCAGCAGCGCCGCTACCACAGATACGCAGTATTTT
CASSAATTDTQYF
>once|TRBJ1-5|TRBV28|TRBD1
TGTGCCAGCAGTTTACCCGGACAGGGGGTATGGCCCCAGCATTTT
CASSLPGQGVWPQHF
>NA|TRBJ2-2|TRBV19|NA
TGTGCCAGTATTGTCAGGGAGAACACCGGGGAGCTGTTTTTT
CASIVRENTGELFF
>NA|TRBJ2-5|TRBV7-2|NA
TGTGCCAGCAGCACCTTTCCTATTGAGACCCAGTACTTC
CASSTFPIETQYF
>NA|TRBJ2-5|TRBV7-9|TRBD2
TGTGCCAGCAGCTTTAGACTAGCGGGAGACGTTTCAGAGACCCAGTACTTC
CASSFRLAGDVSETQYF
>NA|TRBJ2-1|TRBV9|NA
TGTGCCAGCAGCGCTAGCGAGTACAATGAGCAGTTCTTC
CASSASEYNEQFF
>NA|TRBJ2-1|TRBV7-2|NA
TGTGCCAGCAGCTTAGGCAGGGGAACTTACAATGAGCAGTTCTTC
CASSLGRGTYNEQFF
>NA|TRBJ2-7|TRBV14|NA
TGTGCCAGCAGCCATGCACTCAGCGAGCAGTACTTC
CASSHALSEQYF
>NA|TRBJ1-2|TRBV5-4|TRBD1
TGTGCCAGCAGCGACAGGGGTAGATATTATGGCTACACCTTC
CASSDRGRYYGYTF
>NA|TRBJ2-7|TRBV28|NA
TGTGCCAGCAGTTCATCCGGGACACCCAACTACGAGCAGTACTTC
CASSSSGTPNYEQYF
>NA|TRBJ2-1|TRBV10-1|TRBD2
TGCGCCAGCAGTGCGTCCGTGGTAGCGGGAGGGCCGAATGAGCAGTTCTTC
CASSASVVAGGPNEQFF
>NA|TRBJ1-2|TRBV7-9|TRBD1
TGTGCCAGCAGCCCAATATACCGGGACAGATCCATCTTC
CASSPIYRDRSIF
>NA|TRBJ2-3|TRBV19|NA
TGTGCCAGTAGTATTTTAGCGGCAAGCACAGATACGCAGTATTTT
CASSILAASTDTQYF